Sequencing of this T cell receptor (beta chain) was carried out in a study of early T cells in non-severe SARS-CoV-2 infection. The germline gives CDR1 MGHRA, CDR2 YSYEKL. V trimming: 1 base; J trimming: 2 bases; junction bases outside the gene matches: 5. This CDR3 is built from 17 residues. This clonotype has at least ten counts. Each single cDNA molecule received a unique molecular identifier. MiXCR, run by TCRdb on the 5' RACE reads, gives a single entry per CDR3 protein. The table lists over 35,000 distinct CDR3 sequences, 4.6% of them singletons. The V and J genes are TRBV4-1 and TRBJ2-3; 11 nucleotides line up with TRBD2. The sequence came from an adult who was a healthcare worker with PCR-confirmed SARS-CoV-2 infection or an uninfected control (not recorded which). The specimen was whole blood. CDR3 residues: CASSQGQTSGATDTQYF. The CDR3 DNA is TGCGCCAGCAGCCAAGGTCAGACTAGCGGGGCCACAGATACGCAGTATTTT.